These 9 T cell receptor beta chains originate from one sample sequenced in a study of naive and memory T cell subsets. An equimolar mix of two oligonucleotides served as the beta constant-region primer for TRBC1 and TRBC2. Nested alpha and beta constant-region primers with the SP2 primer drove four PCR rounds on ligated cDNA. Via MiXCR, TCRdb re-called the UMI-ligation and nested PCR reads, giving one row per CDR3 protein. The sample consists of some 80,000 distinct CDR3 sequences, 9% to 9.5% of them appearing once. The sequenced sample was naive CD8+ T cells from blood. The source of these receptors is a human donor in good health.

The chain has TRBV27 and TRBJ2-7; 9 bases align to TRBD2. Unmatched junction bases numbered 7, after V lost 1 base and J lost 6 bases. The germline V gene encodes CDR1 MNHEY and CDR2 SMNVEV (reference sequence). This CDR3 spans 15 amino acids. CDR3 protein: CASSLWREGRGEQYF. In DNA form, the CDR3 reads TGTGCCAGCAGTTTATGGCGGGAGGGTCGCGGCGAGCAGTACTTC.

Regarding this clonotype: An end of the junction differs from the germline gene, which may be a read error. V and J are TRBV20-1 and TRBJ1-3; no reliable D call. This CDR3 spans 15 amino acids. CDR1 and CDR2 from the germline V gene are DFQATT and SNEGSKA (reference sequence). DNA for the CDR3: TGCAGTGCTAGAGATCGTGAGGGTTCTGGAAACGCCATATATTTT. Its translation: CSARDREGSGNAIYF.

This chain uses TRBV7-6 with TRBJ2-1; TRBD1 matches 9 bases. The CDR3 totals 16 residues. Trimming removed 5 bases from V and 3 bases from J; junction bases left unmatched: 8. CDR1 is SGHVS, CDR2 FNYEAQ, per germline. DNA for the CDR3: TGTGCCAGCAGCCCGGTCCGGGACAGGGACTACAATGAGCAGTTCTTC. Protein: CASSPVRDRDYNEQFF.

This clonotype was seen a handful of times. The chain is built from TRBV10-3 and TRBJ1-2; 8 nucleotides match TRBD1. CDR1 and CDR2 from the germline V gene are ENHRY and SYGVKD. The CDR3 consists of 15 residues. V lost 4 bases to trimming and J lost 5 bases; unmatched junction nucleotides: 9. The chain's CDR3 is CAISGILQGVYGYTF. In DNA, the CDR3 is TGTGCCATCAGTGGGATCCTACAGGGGGTTTATGGCTACACCTTC.

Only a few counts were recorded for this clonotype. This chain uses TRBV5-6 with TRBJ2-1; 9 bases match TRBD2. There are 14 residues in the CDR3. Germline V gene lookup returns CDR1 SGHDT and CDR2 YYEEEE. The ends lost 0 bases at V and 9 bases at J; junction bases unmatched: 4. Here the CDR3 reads CASSLGLADSEQFF. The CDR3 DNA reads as TGTGCCAGCAGCTTGGGACTAGCGGACAGTGAGCAGTTCTTC.

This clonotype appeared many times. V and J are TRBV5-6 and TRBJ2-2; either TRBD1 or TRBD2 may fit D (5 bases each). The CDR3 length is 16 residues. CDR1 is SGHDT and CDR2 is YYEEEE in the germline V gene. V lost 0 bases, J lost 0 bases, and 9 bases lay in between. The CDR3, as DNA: TGTGCCAGCAGCTTGGTTTGGGGGACGAACACCGGGGAGCTGTTTTTT. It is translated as CASSLVWGTNTGELFF.

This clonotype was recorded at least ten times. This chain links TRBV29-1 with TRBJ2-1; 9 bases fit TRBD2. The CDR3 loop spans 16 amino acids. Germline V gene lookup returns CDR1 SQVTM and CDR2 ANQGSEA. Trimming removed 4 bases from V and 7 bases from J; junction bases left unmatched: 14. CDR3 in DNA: TGCAGCGTTGGAGGGCGGGAGGGCCCATCCTGGAATGAGCAGTTCTTC. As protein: CSVGGREGPSWNEQFF.

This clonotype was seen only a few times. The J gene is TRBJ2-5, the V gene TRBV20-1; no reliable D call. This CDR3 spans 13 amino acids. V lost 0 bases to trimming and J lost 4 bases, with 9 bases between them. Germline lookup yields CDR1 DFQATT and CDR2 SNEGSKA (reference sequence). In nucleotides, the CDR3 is TGCAGTGCTAGAGATTACTTCGGAGAGACCCAGTACTTC. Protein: CSARDYFGETQYF.

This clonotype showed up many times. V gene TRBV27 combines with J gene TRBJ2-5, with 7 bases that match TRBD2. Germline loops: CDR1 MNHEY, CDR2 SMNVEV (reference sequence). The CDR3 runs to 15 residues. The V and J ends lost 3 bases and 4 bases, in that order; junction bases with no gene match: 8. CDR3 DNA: TGTGCCAGCAGTTTTAGGGGAGGGGTCAGAGAGACCCAGTACTTC. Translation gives CASSFRGGVRETQYF.